One T cell receptor beta chain is described in this entry. Its binding antigen is unknown. Base qualities are not provided; no much larger clone lies one nucleotide away. Library preparation was by 5' RACE. TCRdb lists the instrument as Illumina HiSeq 2000. Template switching added a universal primer binding site, and the final cDNA carried a unique molecular identifier that allowed TCR cDNA molecules to be counted accurately. First-strand cDNA for TCR alpha and beta chains was synthesized from specific primers in the conserved constant-segment region. To control for contamination, every cDNA library was double barcoded, receiving both a SMART-Mk sample barcode and Illumina barcodes. TruSeq adapter sequences along with Illumina sample barcodes were introduced in two successive PCR steps. The TCR alpha and beta cDNA libraries were sequenced on the Illumina HiSeq platform using custom primers. Processing in the source paper ran as follows. MiGEC was used to process raw reads and extract unique molecular identifiers, and MiXCR was used to find CDR3 positions. For each individual, recombination models were inferred using an EM algorithm with the repgenHMM and IGoR tools. The tcR package in R was used for shared clonotype analysis, with sharing normalized by the product of cloneset sizes. Out-of-frame nonproductive sequences were analyzed to study raw recombination free of thymic and clonal selection effects. Using fastp trimming at Q25 and MiXCR clonotype assembly, TCRdb reanalyzed the public sequencing data and kept in-frame beta chains. Rows are unified per CDR3 protein, each entry keeping the most common DNA and genes. None of the V and J calls come from the authors' own analysis; TCRdb made them. This sample lists under 400,000 distinct CDR3 sequences; about 9% were detected once. In total, the top ten clones hold 8% to 10% of the sample.

The data were taken from a study of identical twins (dated by TCRdb to about 2016). Describing the broader study: The study deep-sequenced TCR alpha and beta repertoires from monozygotic twins, unrelated adults of various ages and cord blood to test whether fetal clonotypes persist. To rule out contamination, replicate twin experiments were performed at different times with different library preparation protocols. What the research found in general, with its limitations: Zero-insertion analyses could be partly confounded by invariant T cells such as MAIT and iNKT, although diverse VJ usage argued against such confounding for most clonotypes. A weaker excess of twin sharing was found in beta out-of-frame sequences because the signal-to-noise ratio was lowered by fewer shared sequences. Fewer insertions were carried by abundant cord blood beta clonotypes, a similar but weaker trend appeared in young adult naive repertoires, and no such trend appeared in memory repertoires. In monozygotic twins, out-of-frame TCR alpha sharing was systematically underestimated by recombination models, although the models agreed with sharing between unrelated individuals. Because the same donors could not be followed over many years, the conclusions depended on cross-sectional statistical analysis. Compared with coincidental sharing between unrelated individuals, out-of-frame TCR alpha sequences shared between twins had an excess of sequences with low generation probability.

The CDR3 holds 16 amino acids from the cysteine to the phenylalanine. Of all the DNA, just the CDR3 is kept, 48 bases in frame from base 1. V sheds 3 bases and J sheds 8 bases, leaving 20 bases between their ends. All donors were healthy Caucasians. The researchers also sequenced three unrelated adults who were not twins: a male aged 18 to 30, a male aged 50 to 60, and a female aged 50 to 60. Using Miltenyi CD45RO+ enrichment and human naive T-cell isolation kits, memory (CD45RO+) and naive T cells were isolated from PBMC. The sequenced sample was naive T cells sorted from blood. The cell subset or site label on this specimen signifies: cells isolated with a human naive T-cell isolation kit. This receptor was obtained from a woman in her fifties or sixties in good health. The chain joins TRBV12-3 or TRBV12-4 to TRBJ2-1; the D gene is tentatively TRBD1 or TRBD2, each matching 5 bases. The encoded CDR3 is CASSFTRRGVGDEQFF. The bases are TGTGCCAGCAGTTTTACGCGTCGGGGAGTGGGGGATGAGCAGTTCTTC.